The 26 T cell receptor beta chains reported below all come from one sample, sequenced in a study of T cell changes during pregnancy in multiple sclerosis. Using immunoSEQ multiplex PCR, the repertoire was profiled, and TCRdb retains in-frame clones only, with some absent. The data contain over 20,000 clones, roughly nine tenths of them singletons. Source: CD4+ T cells from peripheral blood mononuclear cells, taken in the third trimester of pregnancy. The receptors come from a female donor in good health, enrolled as a control in a pregnancy study.

The DNA of the CDR3 is TGTGCCAGCAGTTCAACAGGGTTTGGCACAGATACGCAGTATTTT. It yields the protein CASSSTGFGTDTQYF. V and J are TRBV28 and TRBJ2-3, with D maybe TRBD1 (6 bases). Trimming took off 4 bases at V and 1 base at J, with 12 bases between the two ends. Per germline, CDR1 MDHEN and CDR2 SYDVKM. This CDR3 contains 15 residues.

This clone was seen once. This chain joins TRBV2 and TRBJ2-1; D is unclear. The CDR3 is 15 residues long. CDR1 is SNHLY and CDR2 is FYNNEI in the germline V gene. V lost 5 bases and J lost 8, with 19 bases in between. CDR3 loop: CASSFEELDLDEQFF. Here the CDR3 DNA reads TGTGCCAGCAGTTTTGAGGAATTAGATCTCGATGAGCAGTTCTTC.

This chain joins TRBV5-4 and TRBJ2-5; D is possibly TRBD2 (7 bases). This CDR3 contains 16 residues. Trimming took 0 bases from V and 5 from J, leaving 17 bases between them. The germline V gene has CDR1 SGHNT and CDR2 YYREEE (reference sequence). CDR3 bases: TGTGCCAGCAGCTTGGAAGGGGGGGGAGGCGGGGAGACCCAGTACTTC. This gives the protein CASSLEGGGGGETQYF.

This rearrangement joins TRBV29-1 to TRBJ1-3; TRBD1 might be the D (6 bases). Germline CDR1 SQVTM, CDR2 ANQGSEA. V shed 6 bases and J shed 2 bases, with 11 bases lying between them. The CDR3 is 13 amino acids. The CDR3 sequence: CSVSGTPGNTIYF. The CDR3 DNA is TGCAGCGTCTCCGGGACACCTGGAAACACCATATATTTT.

This chain uses TRBV4-2 with TRBJ2-3, with 7 bases matching TRBD1. V trimming: 0 bases; J trimming: 2 bases; junction bases outside the gene matches: 2. In germline, CDR1 is LGHNA, CDR2 YNFKEQ. This CDR3 spans 15 amino acids. CDR3 in amino acids: CASSQEGGPTDTQYF. The CDR3 DNA reads as TGTGCCAGCAGCCAAGAAGGGGGCCCCACAGATACGCAGTATTTT.

The V gene is TRBV5-1, the J gene TRBJ2-1, with 7 bases fitting TRBD2. With V trimmed by 0 bases and J by 2 bases, 5 bases remained unmatched. This CDR3 contains 16 residues. Germline V gene lookup returns CDR1 SGHRS and CDR2 YFSETQ. The CDR3 reads CASSLGGGATYNEQFF. CDR3 DNA: TGCGCCAGCAGCTTGGGCGGGGGAGCTACCTACAATGAGCAGTTCTTC.

This chain joins TRBV4-3 and TRBJ2-5, with D maybe TRBD2 (6 bases). CDR1 LGHNA and CDR2 YSLEER come from the germline V gene. The ends were cut back, 2 bases at V and 4 bases at J, with 11 bases in the middle. The CDR3 covers 14 residues. CDR3 sequence reads: CASSQNRGGETQYF. CDR3 sequence (DNA): TGCGCCAGCAGCCAAAACCGGGGAGGAGAGACCCAGTACTTC.

This clone was detected once. The genes are TRBV5-1 and TRBJ2-7; 8 bases line up with TRBD2. The CDR3 consists of 14 residues. In germline, CDR1 is SGHRS, CDR2 YFSETQ. J gave up 1 base and V 5 bases, and 5 bases lay outside the gene matches. The CDR3 is CASRIGGDSYEQYF. CDR3 nucleotides: TGCGCCAGCAGAATCGGGGGGGATTCCTACGAGCAGTACTTC.

This CDR3 reads CASMGGTGSNQPQHF. Written as DNA, the CDR3 is TGTGCCAGCATGGGGGGGACAGGGAGTAATCAGCCCCAGCATTTT. The chain uses TRBV6-6 and TRBJ1-5; 9 bases line up with TRBD1. The germline V gene encodes CDR1 MNHNY and CDR2 SVGAGI (reference sequence). V dropped 7 bases and J dropped 4; count of bases not matched to a gene: 8. This CDR3 is built from 15 residues.

This sequence joins TRBV6-6 and TRBJ1-6; the D is unclear. Deletions cut 0 bases from V and 10 bases from J, with 4 bases between. This CDR3 spans 12 amino acids. Germline V gives CDR1 MNHNY, CDR2 SVGAGI (reference sequence). The CDR3 nucleotides read TGTGCCAGCAGTTACTCGGGCTCACCCCTCCACTTT. This encodes CASSYSGSPLHF.

V usage is TRBV10-3 and J usage is TRBJ2-7, with TRBD2 matching 8 bases. Trimming at V came to 10 bases and at J to 0 bases, leaving 8 bases not matched to a gene. CDR1 is ENHRY, CDR2 SYGVKD, per germline. CDR3 length: 14 amino acids. In DNA, the CDR3 is TGTGCCACCCCGGGGGGGGGTAGCTCCTACGAGCAGTACTTC. It yields the protein CATPGGGSSYEQYF.

The chain recombines TRBV7-3 with TRBJ2-1; 11 nucleotides align to TRBD2. CDR1 and CDR2 (germline): SGHTA, FQGTGA. The CDR3 totals 13 residues. V shed 4 bases, J shed 16 bases, and the junction held 9 bases outside the gene matches. As DNA, the CDR3 is TGTGCCAGCAGCTCCGATAGCGGGGGGGTCCCCTTCTTC. As protein: CASSSDSGGVPFF.

In its sample, this clone was seen once. Different DNA sequences within this sample yield the same CDR3. The genes are TRBV29-1 and TRBJ2-5; D unresolved. This CDR3 contains 14 residues. Germline CDR1 reads SQVTM; CDR2 reads ANQGSEA. V dropped 7 bases and J dropped 5 bases, with 20 bases sitting between them. The CDR3 nucleotides are TGCAGCGCTGGTTTGAGACTGGCGAAGGAGACCCAGTACTTC. Translation: CSAGLRLAKETQYF.

The chain has TRBV7-2 and TRBJ2-5; TRBD2 aligns across 8 bases. The V gene end was trimmed by 3 bases and the J gene end by 2 bases; junction bases not matched to a gene: 5. The CDR3 runs 15 residues. Per the germline V gene, CDR1 is SGHTA and CDR2 is FQGNSA. The CDR3 sequence is CASSFISGVQETQYF. As DNA, the CDR3 is TGTGCCAGCAGCTTTATTAGCGGGGTACAAGAGACCCAGTACTTC.

This chain joins TRBV7-6 and TRBJ2-1; 9 bases are a match to TRBD2. Germline V lookup: CDR1 SGHVS, CDR2 FNYEAQ. The CDR3 runs to 19 residues. Trimming at V came to 5 bases and at J to 0 bases, leaving 14 bases not matched to a gene. CDR3 sequence: CASSPMGGSGGSSYNEQFF. The CDR3 region has the DNA TGTGCCAGCAGCCCCATGGGGGGTAGCGGGGGCAGCTCCTACAATGAGCAGTTCTTC.

This sequence joins TRBV27 and TRBJ2-7, with TRBD1 as a possible D gene (6 bases). Trimming removed 8 bases from V and 2 bases from J, with 31 bases in between. The CDR3 length is 19 residues. Germline V CDR1 and CDR2: MNHEY, SMNVEV (reference sequence). As DNA, the CDR3 is TGTGCCAGCTCCTTTCTCACCCGGAGGACAGATGAAGGGCCCTACGAGCAGTACTTC. Translated, it gives CASSFLTRRTDEGPYEQYF.

J is TRBJ1-2 and V is TRBV28; D unclear. CDR3 length equals 13 residues. Germline-derived CDR1 and CDR2 are MDHEN and SYDVKM. V was clipped by 3 bases and J by 2 bases, with 7 bases between them. The CDR3: CASSFSSNYGYTF. CDR3 in DNA: TGTGCCAGCAGTTTTAGTTCGAACTATGGCTACACCTTC.

This chain links TRBV5-1 with TRBJ2-1; TRBD2 aligns across 9 bases. CDR3 length: 19 residues. CDR1 is SGHRS, CDR2 YFSETQ, per germline. V shed 0 bases, J shed 0 bases, and the junction held 10 bases outside the gene matches. CDR3: CASSLGAGGPRFSYNEQFF. DNA for the CDR3: TGCGCCAGCAGCTTGGGTGCGGGAGGGCCCCGTTTCTCCTACAATGAGCAGTTCTTC.

This clone appeared once. This chain connects TRBV27 to TRBJ1-2; 9 bases are shared with TRBD1. The CDR3 has 15 amino acids. The trim removed 5 bases at V and 4 bases at J, leaving 8 bases unmatched. Germline CDR1 and CDR2: MNHEY and SMNVEV (reference sequence). The CDR3 region has the DNA TGTGCCAGCAGTCCCTGGGACAGGGAAAGCTATGGCTACACCTTC. This codes for CASSPWDRESYGYTF.

The CDR3 sequence is CASSLFGRQAFF. CDR3 DNA: TGTGCCAGCAGTTTATTTGGCAGGCAAGCTTTCTTT. The rearrangement joins TRBV28 to TRBJ1-1; no reliable D call. In germline, CDR1 is MDHEN, CDR2 SYDVKM. This CDR3 region has 12 residues. The germline V and J ends were trimmed by 1 base and 9 bases, with 9 bases remaining between them.

This chain joins TRBV7-9 and TRBJ2-1; 11 bases fit TRBD2. V lost 7 bases to trimming and J lost 8 bases; unmatched junction nucleotides: 19. The CDR3 runs 18 residues. The V gene's germline CDR1 is SEHNR and CDR2 FQNEAQ (reference sequence). CDR3 in amino acids: CASNTSPGGLAGADEQFF. CDR3 nucleotides: TGTGCCAGCAACACCTCCCCGGGCGGACTAGCGGGCGCCGATGAGCAGTTCTTC.

The chain employs TRBV19 and TRBJ2-7, with TRBD1 matching 8 bases. CDR1 is LNHDA, CDR2 SQIVND, per germline (reference sequence). Germline trimming cut 8 bases from V and 7 bases from J; bases unmatched to any gene: 10. The CDR3 length is 13 residues. The CDR3 region is CASQRQGSGEQYF. In nucleotides, the CDR3 is TGTGCCAGTCAACGACAGGGGTCAGGAGAGCAGTACTTC.

The chain links TRBV2 to TRBJ2-5, with 7 bases identical to TRBD2. The length of the CDR3 is 16 residues. Losses at the gene ends were 7 bases for V and 1 base for J; bases not matched to a gene: 12. In germline, CDR1 is SNHLY, CDR2 FYNNEI. The CDR3 protein is CASTFSRGRAQETQYF. The CDR3 DNA sequence: TGTGCCAGCACCTTCTCCCGAGGGAGGGCCCAAGAGACCCAGTACTTC.

The rearrangement uses TRBV28 and TRBJ1-4, with D possibly being TRBD1 (5 bases). CDR3 size: 16 residues. CDR1 and CDR2 from the germline V gene are MDHEN and SYDVKM. Between the trimmed V and J ends, which lost 6 bases and 0 bases, there was a span of 14 bases. The CDR3 DNA reads TGTGCCAGCAGCCCGCAGGGACTTGCAACTAATGAAAAACTGTTTTTT. Translated, it gives CASSPQGLATNEKLFF. The complete variable domain, with remaining parts taken from reference TRBV28 and TRBJ1-4, reads DVKVTQSSRYLVKRTGEKVFLECVQDMDHENMFWYRQDPGLGLRLIYFSYDVKMKEKGDIPEGYSVSREKKERFSLILESASTNQTSMYLCASSPQGLATNEKLFFGSGTQLSVL.

V is TRBV14 and J is TRBJ1-1; D is unresolved. There are 12 residues in the CDR3. Per germline, CDR1 SGHDN and CDR2 FVKESK. V was pared by 1 base and J by 11 bases, with 11 bases between. CDR3 in amino acids: CASSQASPGAFF. CDR3 sequence (DNA): TGTGCCAGCAGCCAAGCCAGTCCCGGGGCTTTCTTT.

The CDR3: CAWSSQINQPQHF. CDR3 in DNA: TGTGCCTGGAGTAGTCAGATAAATCAGCCCCAGCATTTT. V usage is TRBV30 and J usage is TRBJ1-5; D unresolved. Trimming pared 2 bases from V and 4 bases from J, leaving 9 bases between. CDR3 length equals 13 residues. Germline V gives CDR1 GTSNPN, CDR2 SVGIG (reference sequence).